This T cell receptor beta chain emerged from a study of blood T cell repertoires in COVID-19. Study-wide background: Whether acute or convalescent, the COVID-19 samples came from the United States, Italy and Spain.

Profiling relied on immunoSEQ multiplex PCR, and the TCRdb table lists in-frame clones only, not all of them. The repertoire holds about 180,000 clones, 80% to 90% seen once, with 10% to 15% in the top ten. CDR3 length: 19 residues. One Seattle source followed patients from active infection through their disease course. The source of this sequence is a woman older than 75 with COVID-19, enrolled during active disease. The sequenced sample consisted of peripheral blood. The V and J genes are TRBV7-5 and TRBJ2-2; TRBD2 is the table's D call and was not checked against the DNA. TRBV7-5 is a recognized pseudogene. Here the CDR3 reads CARSLPRPSGRIDTGELFF. CDR3 nucleotide sequence: TGTGCCAGAAGCTTACCGAGGCCTAGCGGGAGAATCGACACCGGGGAGCTGTTTTTT.